This TCR beta chain was documented in a study of blood T cell repertoires in COVID-19 (dated by TCRdb to about 2020). About the study as a whole: The collaborator samples originated in the United States, Italy and Spain and spanned the acute and convalescent phases of COVID-19. Samples were obtained from the ongoing ImmuneRACE study (first 160 participants) and from about 1,300 subjects provided by 6 global collaborators. The material from the prospective study consisted of cDNA or gDNA derived from T cells, B-cell-depleted T cells, or PBMCs. The repertoires were released in a freely available public database meant as a resource for research on the immune response to SARS-CoV-2. A de-identified subject ID, COVID-19 status, age in years and sex were almost always included in the sample metadata. Subjects who had been exposed to COVID-19, were actively infected with it, or had recovered from it provided the deeply sampled blood TCRbeta repertoires that made up the dataset. HLA class I and class II types, where available, came from metadata supplied by the sample provider rather than from assay-based typing.

The investigation overall reported the following: The quantity of clinical and demographic metadata differed by source and by participant and was supplied without curation.

TCRbeta CDR3 regions were amplified from genomic DNA by means of the immunoSEQ Assay, a bias-controlled multiplex PCR. In the original analysis: The number of nucleated cells in each sample was estimated by amplification of reference gene primers within the assay. To quantify the absolute abundance of each unique TCRbeta CDR3 rearrangement, sequence reads were collapsed and filtered. For each sample, productive Simpson clonality was calculated by taking the square root of Simpson's diversity index across productive rearrangements. TCRdb's version of the immuneACCESS table is confined to in-frame rearrangements and falls short of the full clone set. An unresolved V gene accounts for under half of the shortfall where checked; the remainder is of unknown origin. Clonal size and the V and J genes are those of that table, whereas D and trimming came from the DNA. This sample is represented by about 300,000 clones; over 80% of them were singletons. Over 1.2% of the sample goes to the ten largest clones.

From the cysteine up to the phenylalanine, the CDR3 has a length of 13 residues. Just the 39-base CDR3 DNA is kept, in frame starting at base 1. The V and J ends are trimmed by 0 bases and 4 bases, leaving 4 bases between them. In the germline V gene, CDR1 corresponds to MNHEY and CDR2 to SVGAGI. A few counts support this clone. Its antigen is currently not known. No much larger clone is present one base from it, and per-base qualities are unavailable. A second Seattle source provided samples from volunteer blood donors who had recovered from COVID-19. The collaborating institutions used their own protocols to collect whole blood in K2EDTA tubes. Collaborator samples were shipped for TCRbeta analysis as frozen whole blood, isolated PBMCs, or DNA extracted from either sample type.

The sequenced sample was peripheral blood. This TCR came from a woman in her thirties or forties who had recovered from COVID-19. The rearrangement combines TRBV6-5 with TRBJ1-5; the D segment cannot be called with confidence. The sequenced DNA is TGTGCCAGCAGTTACTCTACTAATCAGCCCCAGCATTTT. The resulting protein is CASSYSTNQPQHF.